The present T cell receptor (beta chain) was sequenced within a study of shared clonotypes between healthy human individuals. About the study: The study used three CD4 naive, three CD4 memory, two CD8 naive and one CD8 memory plate per donor.

Per germline, CDR1 SGHVS and CDR2 FQNEAQ. The length of the CDR3 is 15 residues. Trimming cost V 2 bases and J 1 base, with 12 bases left between them. The table lists this clone with a few counts. Assay: immunoSEQ multiplex PCR; the TCRdb copy retains only in-frame clones and omits some. The table includes over 150,000 clones, approximately 70% detected once. Sequenced sample: memory CD4+ T cells sorted from blood. Subset denoted: CD45RA-negative fraction. This TCR was recovered from a man under 40 in good health. The J gene is TRBJ2-7, the V gene TRBV7-8; a possible D gene is TRBD1 (6 bases). DNA of the CDR3: TGTGCCAGCAGCTTATTCGGACAGAATTCCTACGAGCAGTACTTC. Amino acids: CASSLFGQNSYEQYF.